The clone carrying this TCR beta chain was seen repeatedly, ten times or more. Its cognate antigen is unknown. This record comes from a study of neurological immune-mediated disorders. Findings and caveats of the study: The study found the most TCR clonal expansion in HTLV-1-associated myelopathy and the least in multiple sclerosis, below healthy controls. Across subjects, expanded clones had no CDR3 amino acid sequences in common, pointing to private repertoires in all groups.

This sample's time point: technical triplicate 2. There were approximately 1 million CD4+ or CD8+ T cells used in the sorted libraries. Synthesis of cDNA was carried out by template-switch 5'RACE. The reaction used 10-nucleotide random UMIs. TCRdb independently ran MiXCR on the 5' RACE reads; one entry per CDR3 protein. The sample has under 35,000 distinct CDR3 sequences; 10% to 15% are singletons. The germline V gene encodes CDR1 SGHVS and CDR2 FNYEAQ. V lost 5 bases to trimming and J lost 7 bases; unmatched junction nucleotides: 5. There are 14 residues in the CDR3. The genes are TRBV7-6 and TRBJ2-3; 11 nucleotides line up with TRBD1. This clonotype originated in a female donor with HTLV-1-associated myelopathy (HAM/TSP). Source material: CD4+ T cells from blood. The CDR3 loop reads CASSEGTGGNTQYF. CDR3 bases: TGTGCCAGCAGCGAGGGGACAGGGGGGAATACGCAGTATTTT.